This entry features one T cell receptor (beta chain) sequence. What it binds is unknown. Some clones are missing from TCRdb's copy, which holds only in-frame ones; the method was immunoSEQ multiplex PCR. The sample includes 2.3 million or so clones, more than 85% of them seen just once. The source of the sample is a study of shared clonotypes between healthy human individuals. Study-level points and caveats: The authors sampled blood alone, and tissue repertoires likely differ. It was the few donors that limited the genetic and exposure-history diversity represented.

Germline CDR1 and CDR2: SGHAT and FQNNGV. This CDR3 is 16 amino acids long. The V gene end was trimmed by 4 bases and the J gene end by 11 bases; junction bases not matched to a gene: 16. What was sequenced was naive CD4+ T cells from PBMCs. Subset here: CD45RA+ positively selected. The V call is TRBV11-2, the J call TRBJ2-1, with 8 positions matching TRBD2. This sequence was found in a man aged 18 to 30 in good health. Some clones in this sample may be carry-over from other donors' samples. CDR3 sequence reads: CASSSAGGALSQKQFF. The CDR3 DNA follows: TGTGCCAGCAGCTCTGCGGGGGGAGCTCTTTCTCAAAAGCAGTTCTTC.